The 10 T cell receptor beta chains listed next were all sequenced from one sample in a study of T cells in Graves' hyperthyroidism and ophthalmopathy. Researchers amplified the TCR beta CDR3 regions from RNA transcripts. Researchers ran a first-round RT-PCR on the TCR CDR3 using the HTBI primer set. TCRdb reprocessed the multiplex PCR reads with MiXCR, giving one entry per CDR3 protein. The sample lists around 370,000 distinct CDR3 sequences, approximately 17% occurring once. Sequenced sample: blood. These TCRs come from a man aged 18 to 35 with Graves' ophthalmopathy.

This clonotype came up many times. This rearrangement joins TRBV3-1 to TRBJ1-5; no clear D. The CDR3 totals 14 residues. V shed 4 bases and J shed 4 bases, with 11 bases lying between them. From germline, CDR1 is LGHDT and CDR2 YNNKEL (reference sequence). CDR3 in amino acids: CASSRGSQNQPQHF. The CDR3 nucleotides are TGTGCCAGCAGCCGCGGATCTCAAAATCAGCCCCAGCATTTT.

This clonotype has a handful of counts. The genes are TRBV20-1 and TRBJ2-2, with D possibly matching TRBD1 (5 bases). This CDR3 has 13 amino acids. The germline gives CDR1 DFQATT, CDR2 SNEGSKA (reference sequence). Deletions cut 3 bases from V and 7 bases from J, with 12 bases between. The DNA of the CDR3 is TGCAGTGCTAGGTTCCAGGGTGTCGGGGAGCTGTTTTTT. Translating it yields CSARFQGVGELFF.

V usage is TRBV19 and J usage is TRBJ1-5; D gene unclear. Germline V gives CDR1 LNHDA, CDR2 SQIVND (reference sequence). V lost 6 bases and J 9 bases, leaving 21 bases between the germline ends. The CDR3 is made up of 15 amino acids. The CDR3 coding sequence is TGTGCCAGTAGCACCTCGGGATCGGAGCTTGGGCCCCAGCATTTT. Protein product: CASSTSGSELGPQHF.

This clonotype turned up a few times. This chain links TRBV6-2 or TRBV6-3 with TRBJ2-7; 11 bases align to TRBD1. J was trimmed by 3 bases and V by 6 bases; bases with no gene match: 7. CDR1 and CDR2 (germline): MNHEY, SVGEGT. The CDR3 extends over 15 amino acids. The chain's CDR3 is CASRSGTGGIYEQYF. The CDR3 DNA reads TGTGCCAGCAGGAGCGGGACAGGGGGGATCTACGAGCAGTACTTC.

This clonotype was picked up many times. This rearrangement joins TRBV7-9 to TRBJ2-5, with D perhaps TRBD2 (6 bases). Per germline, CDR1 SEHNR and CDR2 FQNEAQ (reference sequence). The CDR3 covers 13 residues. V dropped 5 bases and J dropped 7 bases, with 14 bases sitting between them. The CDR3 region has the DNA TGTGCCAGCAGCGCCGGACTATCCGGGACCCAGTACTTC. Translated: CASSAGLSGTQYF.

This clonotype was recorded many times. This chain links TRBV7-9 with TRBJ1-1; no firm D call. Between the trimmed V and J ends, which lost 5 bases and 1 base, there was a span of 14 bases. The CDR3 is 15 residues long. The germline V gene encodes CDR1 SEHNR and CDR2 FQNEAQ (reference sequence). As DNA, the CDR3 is TGTGCCAGCAGCCCCCGCATGGGGTCGAACACTGAAGCTTTCTTT. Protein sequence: CASSPRMGSNTEAFF.

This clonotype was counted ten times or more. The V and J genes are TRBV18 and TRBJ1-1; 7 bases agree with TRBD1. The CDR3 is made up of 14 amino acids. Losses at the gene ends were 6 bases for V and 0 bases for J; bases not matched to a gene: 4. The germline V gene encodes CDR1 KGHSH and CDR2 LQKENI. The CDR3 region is CASSETGMNTEAFF. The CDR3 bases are TGTGCCAGCTCTGAGACAGGGATGAACACTGAAGCTTTCTTT.

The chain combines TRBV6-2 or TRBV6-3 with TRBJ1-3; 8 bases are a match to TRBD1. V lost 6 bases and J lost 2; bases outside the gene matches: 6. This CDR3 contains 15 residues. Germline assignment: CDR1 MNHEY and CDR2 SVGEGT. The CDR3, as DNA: TGTGCCAGCAGAACCCGGACAGGGACTGGAAACACCATATATTTT. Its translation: CASRTRTGTGNTIYF.

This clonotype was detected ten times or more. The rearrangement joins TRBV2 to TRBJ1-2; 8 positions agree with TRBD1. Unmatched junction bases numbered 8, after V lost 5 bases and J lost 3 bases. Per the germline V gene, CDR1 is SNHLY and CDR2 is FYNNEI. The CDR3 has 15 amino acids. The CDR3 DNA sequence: TGTGCCAGCAGTAAGACAGGGGCCGTCTACTATGGCTACACCTTC. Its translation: CASSKTGAVYYGYTF.

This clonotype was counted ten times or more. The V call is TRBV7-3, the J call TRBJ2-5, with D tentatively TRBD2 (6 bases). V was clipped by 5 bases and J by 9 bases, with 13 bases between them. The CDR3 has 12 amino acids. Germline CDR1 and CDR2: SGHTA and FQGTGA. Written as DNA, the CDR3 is TGTGCCAGCAGCCCGGGTACGGGGGCCCAGTACTTC. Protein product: CASSPGTGAQYF.